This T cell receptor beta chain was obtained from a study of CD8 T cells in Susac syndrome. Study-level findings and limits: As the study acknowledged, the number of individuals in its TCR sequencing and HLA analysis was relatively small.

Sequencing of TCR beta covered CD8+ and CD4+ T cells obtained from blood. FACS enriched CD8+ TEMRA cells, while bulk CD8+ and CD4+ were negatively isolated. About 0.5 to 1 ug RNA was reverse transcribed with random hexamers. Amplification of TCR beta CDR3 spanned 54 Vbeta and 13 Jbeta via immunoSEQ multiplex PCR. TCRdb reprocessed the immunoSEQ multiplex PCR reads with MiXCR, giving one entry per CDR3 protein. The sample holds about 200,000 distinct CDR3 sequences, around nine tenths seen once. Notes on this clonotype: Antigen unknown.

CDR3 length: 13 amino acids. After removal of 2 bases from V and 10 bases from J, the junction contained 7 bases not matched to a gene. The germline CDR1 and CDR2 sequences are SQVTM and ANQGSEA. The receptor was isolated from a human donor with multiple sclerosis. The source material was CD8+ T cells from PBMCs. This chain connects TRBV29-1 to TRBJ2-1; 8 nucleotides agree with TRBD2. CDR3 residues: CSVELAGRREQFF. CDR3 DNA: TGCAGCGTTGAACTAGCGGGCAGGCGGGAGCAGTTCTTC.